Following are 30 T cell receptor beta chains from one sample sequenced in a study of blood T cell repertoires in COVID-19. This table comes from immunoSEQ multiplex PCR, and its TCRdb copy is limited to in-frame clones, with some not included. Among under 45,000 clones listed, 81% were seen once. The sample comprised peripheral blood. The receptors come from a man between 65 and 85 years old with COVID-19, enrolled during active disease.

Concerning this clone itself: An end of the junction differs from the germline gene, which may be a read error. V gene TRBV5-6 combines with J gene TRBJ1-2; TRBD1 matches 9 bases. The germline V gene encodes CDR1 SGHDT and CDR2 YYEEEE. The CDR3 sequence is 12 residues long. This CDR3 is CASSFGLTGGAF. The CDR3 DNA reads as TGTGCCAGCAGCTTTGGTCTCACAGGGGGCGCCTTC. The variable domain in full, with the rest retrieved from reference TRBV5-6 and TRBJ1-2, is DAGVTQSPTHLIKTRGQQVTLRCSPKSGHDTVSWYQQALGQGPQFIFQYYEEEERQRGNFPDRFSGHQFPNYSSELNVNALLLGDSALYLCASSFGLTGGAFGSGTRLTVV.

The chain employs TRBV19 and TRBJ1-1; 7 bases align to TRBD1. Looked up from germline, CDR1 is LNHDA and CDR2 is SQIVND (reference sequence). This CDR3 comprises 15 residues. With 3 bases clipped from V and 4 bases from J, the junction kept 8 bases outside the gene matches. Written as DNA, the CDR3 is TGTGCCAGTAGTATCGGGACAGTAGGTAGCACTGAAGCTTTCTTT. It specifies CASSIGTVGSTEAFF.

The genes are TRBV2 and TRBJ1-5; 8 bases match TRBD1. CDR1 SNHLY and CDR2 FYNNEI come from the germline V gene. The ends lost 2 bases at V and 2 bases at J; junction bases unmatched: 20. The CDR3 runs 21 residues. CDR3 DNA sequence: TGTGCCAGCAGTGAAATTCGGAGGACAGGGAGATCCTCCTTGGGCAATCAGCCCCAGCATTTT. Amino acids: CASSEIRRTGRSSLGNQPQHF.

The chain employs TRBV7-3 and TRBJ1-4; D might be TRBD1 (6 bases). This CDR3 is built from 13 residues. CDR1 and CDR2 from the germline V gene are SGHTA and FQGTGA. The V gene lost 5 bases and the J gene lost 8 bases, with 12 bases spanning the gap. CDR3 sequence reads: CASSPARGEKLFF. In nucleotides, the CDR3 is TGTGCCAGCAGCCCCGCCAGGGGAGAAAAACTGTTTTTT. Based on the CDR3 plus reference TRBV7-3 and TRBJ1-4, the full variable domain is GAGVSQTPSNKVTEKGKYVELRCDPISGHTALYWYRQSLGQGPEFLIYFQGTGAADDSGLPNDRFFAVRPEGSVSTLKIQRTERGDSAVYLCASSPARGEKLFFGSGTQLSVL.

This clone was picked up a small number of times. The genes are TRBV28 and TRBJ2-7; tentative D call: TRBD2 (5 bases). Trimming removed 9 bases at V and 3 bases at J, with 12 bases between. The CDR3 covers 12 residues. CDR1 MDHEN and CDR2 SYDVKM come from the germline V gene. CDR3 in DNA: TGTGCCAGTAAGACTACCCACTACGAGCAGTACTTC. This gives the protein CASKTTHYEQYF.

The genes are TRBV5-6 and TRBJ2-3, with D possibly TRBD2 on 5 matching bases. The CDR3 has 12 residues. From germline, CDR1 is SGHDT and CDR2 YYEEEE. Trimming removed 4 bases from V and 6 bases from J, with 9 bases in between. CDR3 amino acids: CASSPGSDTQYF. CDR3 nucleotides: TGTGCCAGCAGCCCTGGGAGTGATACGCAGTATTTT.

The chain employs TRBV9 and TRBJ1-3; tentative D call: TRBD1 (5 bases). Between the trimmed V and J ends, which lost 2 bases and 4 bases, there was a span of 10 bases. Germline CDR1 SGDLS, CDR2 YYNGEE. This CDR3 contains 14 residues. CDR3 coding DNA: TGTGCCAGCAGCGTCAGGGATTTCGGAAACACCATATATTTT. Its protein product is CASSVRDFGNTIYF.

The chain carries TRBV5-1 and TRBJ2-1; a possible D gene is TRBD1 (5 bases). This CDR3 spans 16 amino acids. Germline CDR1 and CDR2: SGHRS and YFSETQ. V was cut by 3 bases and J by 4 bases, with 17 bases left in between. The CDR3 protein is CASSSPRDSYYNEQFF. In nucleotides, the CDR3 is TGCGCCAGCAGCTCCCCCCGAGACAGCTATTACAATGAGCAGTTCTTC.

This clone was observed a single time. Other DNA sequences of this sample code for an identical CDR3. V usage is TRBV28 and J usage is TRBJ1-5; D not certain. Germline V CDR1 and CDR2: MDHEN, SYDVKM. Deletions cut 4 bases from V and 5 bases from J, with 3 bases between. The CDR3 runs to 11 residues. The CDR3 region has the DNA TGTGCCAGCAGTTCCGATCAGCCCCAGCATTTT. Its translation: CASSSDQPQHF.

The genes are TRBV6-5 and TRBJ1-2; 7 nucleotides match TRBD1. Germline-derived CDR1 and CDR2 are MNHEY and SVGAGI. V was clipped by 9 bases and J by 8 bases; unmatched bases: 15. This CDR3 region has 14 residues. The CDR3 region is CASGPQGSISGYTF. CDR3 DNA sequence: TGTGCCAGTGGACCACAGGGGAGCATAAGCGGCTACACCTTC.

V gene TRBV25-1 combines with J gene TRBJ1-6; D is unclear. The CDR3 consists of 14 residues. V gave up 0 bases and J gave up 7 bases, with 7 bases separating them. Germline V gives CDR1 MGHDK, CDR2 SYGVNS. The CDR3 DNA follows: TGTGCCAGCAGTGAATATGGAGGAAATTCACCCCTCCACTTT. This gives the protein CASSEYGGNSPLHF.

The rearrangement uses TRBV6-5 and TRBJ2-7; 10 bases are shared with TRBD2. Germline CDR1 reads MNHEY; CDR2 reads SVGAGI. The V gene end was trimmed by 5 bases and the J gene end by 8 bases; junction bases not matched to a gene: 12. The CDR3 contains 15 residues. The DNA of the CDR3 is TGTGCCAGCAGTCCTAGCGGGAGAACCCTCATAAAGCAGTACTTC. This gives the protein CASSPSGRTLIKQYF.

CDR3 residues: CASSLGLAVQEQFF. The DNA for the CDR3 is TGTGCCAGCAGTTTAGGACTAGCGGTACAGGAGCAGTTCTTC. This chain joins TRBV6-2 or TRBV6-3 and TRBJ2-1; TRBD2 matches 10 bases. Germline assignment: CDR1 MNHEY and CDR2 SVGEGT. The CDR3 totals 14 residues. Germline trimming cut 4 bases from V and 10 bases from J; bases unmatched to any gene: 7.

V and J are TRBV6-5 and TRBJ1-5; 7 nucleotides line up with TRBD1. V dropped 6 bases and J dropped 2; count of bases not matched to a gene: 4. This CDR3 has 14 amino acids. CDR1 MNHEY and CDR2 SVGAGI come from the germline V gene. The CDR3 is CASSGTGGNQPQHF. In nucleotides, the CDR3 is TGTGCCAGCAGCGGAACAGGGGGCAATCAGCCCCAGCATTTT.

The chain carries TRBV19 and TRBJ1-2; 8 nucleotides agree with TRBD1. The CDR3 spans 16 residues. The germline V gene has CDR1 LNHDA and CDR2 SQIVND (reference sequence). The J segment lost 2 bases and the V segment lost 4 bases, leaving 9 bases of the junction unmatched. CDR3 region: CASSTSGQGGNYGYTF. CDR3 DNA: TGTGCCAGTAGTACTAGCGGACAGGGAGGGAACTATGGCTACACCTTC.

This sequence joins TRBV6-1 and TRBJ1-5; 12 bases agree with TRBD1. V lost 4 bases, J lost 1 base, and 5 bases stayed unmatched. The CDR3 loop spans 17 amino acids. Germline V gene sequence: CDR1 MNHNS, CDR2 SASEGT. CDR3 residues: CASSGLGTGGSNQPQHF. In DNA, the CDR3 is TGTGCCAGCAGTGGGCTGGGGACAGGGGGCAGCAATCAGCCCCAGCATTTT.

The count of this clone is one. The CDR3 bases are TGTGCCAGCAGCTTAGGACTGATGAACACTGAAGCTTTCTTT. It is translated as CASSLGLMNTEAFF. This chain joins TRBV7-2 and TRBJ1-1; D remains unclear. The germline V gene has CDR1 SGHTA and CDR2 FQGNSA. The CDR3 runs 14 residues. V gave up 1 base and J gave up 0 bases, with 6 bases separating them. Supplemented by reference TRBV7-2 and TRBJ1-1, the full variable domain reads GAGVSQSPSNKVTEKGKDVELRCDPISGHTALYWYRQSLGQGLEFLIYFQGNSAPDKSGLPSDRFSAERTGGSVSTLTIQRTQQEDSAVYLCASSLGLMNTEAFFGQGTRLTVV.

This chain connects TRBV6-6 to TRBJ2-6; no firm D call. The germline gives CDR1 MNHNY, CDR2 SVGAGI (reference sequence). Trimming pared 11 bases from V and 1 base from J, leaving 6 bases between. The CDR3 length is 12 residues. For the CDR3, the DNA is TGTGCCTCCTCGTCTGGGGCCAACGTCCTGACTTTC. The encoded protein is CASSSGANVLTF.

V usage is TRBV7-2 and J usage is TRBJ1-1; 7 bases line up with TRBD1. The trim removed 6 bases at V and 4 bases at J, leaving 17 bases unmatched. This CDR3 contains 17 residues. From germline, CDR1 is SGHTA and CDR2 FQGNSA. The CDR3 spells CASRLSGTDTGRTEAFF. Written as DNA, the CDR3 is TGTGCCAGCAGACTTTCCGGGACAGACACCGGGCGCACTGAAGCTTTCTTT.

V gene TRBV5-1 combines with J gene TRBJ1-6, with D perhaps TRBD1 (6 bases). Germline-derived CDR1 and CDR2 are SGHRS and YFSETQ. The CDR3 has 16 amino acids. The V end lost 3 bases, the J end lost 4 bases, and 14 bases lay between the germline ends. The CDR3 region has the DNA TGCGCCAGCAGCTCGGGATCCCAGGGGTATAATTCACCCCTCCACTTT. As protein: CASSSGSQGYNSPLHF. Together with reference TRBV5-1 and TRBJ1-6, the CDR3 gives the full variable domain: KAGVTQTPRYLIKTRGQQVTLSCSPISGHRSVSWYQQTPGQGLQFLFEYFSETQRNKGNFPGRFSGRQFSNSRSEMNVSTLELGDSALYLCASSSGSQGYNSPLHFGNGTRLTVT.

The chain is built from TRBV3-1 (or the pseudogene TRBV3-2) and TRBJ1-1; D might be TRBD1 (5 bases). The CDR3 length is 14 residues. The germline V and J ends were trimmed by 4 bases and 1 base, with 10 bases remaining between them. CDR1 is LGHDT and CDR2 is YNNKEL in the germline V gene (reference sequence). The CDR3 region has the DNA TGTGCCAGCAGCCCAAGGCAGGGGAACACTGAAGCTTTCTTT. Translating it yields CASSPRQGNTEAFF.

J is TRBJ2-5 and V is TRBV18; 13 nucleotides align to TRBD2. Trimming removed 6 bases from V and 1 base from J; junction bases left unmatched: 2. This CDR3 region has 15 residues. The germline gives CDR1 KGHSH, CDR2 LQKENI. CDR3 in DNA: TGTGCCAGCTCCGGGACTAGCGGGACCCAAGAGACCCAGTACTTC. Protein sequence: CASSGTSGTQETQYF.

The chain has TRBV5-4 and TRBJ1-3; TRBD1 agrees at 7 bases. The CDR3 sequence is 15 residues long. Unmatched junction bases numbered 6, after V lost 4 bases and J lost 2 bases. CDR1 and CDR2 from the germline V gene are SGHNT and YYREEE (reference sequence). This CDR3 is CASSPNRGAGNTIYF. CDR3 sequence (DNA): TGTGCCAGCAGCCCCAACAGGGGTGCTGGAAACACCATATATTTT. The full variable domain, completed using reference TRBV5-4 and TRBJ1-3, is ETGVTQSPTHLIKTRGQQVTLRCSSQSGHNTVSWYQQALGQGPQFIFQYYREEENGRGNFPPRFSGLQFPNYSSELNVNALELDDSALYLCASSPNRGAGNTIYFGEGSWLTVV.

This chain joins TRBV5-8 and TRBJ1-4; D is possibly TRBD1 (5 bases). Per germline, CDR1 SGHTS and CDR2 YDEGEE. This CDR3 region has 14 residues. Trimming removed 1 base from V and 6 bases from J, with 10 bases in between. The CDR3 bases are TGTGCCAGCAGCTTGTATCAGGGCCATGAAAAACTGTTTTTT. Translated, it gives CASSLYQGHEKLFF.

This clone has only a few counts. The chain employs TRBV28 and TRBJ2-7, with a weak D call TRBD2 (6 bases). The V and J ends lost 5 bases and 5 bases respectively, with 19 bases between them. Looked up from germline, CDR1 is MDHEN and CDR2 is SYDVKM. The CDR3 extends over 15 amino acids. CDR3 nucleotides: TGTGCCAGCAGTCCTCCGGGACTGAGTATGAACGAGCAGTACTTC. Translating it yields CASSPPGLSMNEQYF.

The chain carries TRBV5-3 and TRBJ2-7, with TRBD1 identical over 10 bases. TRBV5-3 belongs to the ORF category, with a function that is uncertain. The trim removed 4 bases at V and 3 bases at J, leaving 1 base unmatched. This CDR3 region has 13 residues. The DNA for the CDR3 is TGTGCCAGAAGCCGGGACAGGGGCTACGAGCAGTACTTC. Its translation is CARSRDRGYEQYF.

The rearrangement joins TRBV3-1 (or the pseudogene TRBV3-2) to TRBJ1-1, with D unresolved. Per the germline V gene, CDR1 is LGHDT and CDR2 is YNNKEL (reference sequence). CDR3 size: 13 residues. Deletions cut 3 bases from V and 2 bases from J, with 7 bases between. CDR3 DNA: TGTGCCAGCAGCCATGGACTCAACACTGAAGCTTTCTTT. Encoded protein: CASSHGLNTEAFF.

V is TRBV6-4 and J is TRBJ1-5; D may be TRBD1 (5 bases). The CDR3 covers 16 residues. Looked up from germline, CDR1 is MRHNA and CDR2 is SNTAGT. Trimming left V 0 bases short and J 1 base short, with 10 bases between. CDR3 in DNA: TGTGCCAGCAGTGACTCGATAGGGGTGAGCAATCAGCCCCAGCATTTT. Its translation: CASSDSIGVSNQPQHF.

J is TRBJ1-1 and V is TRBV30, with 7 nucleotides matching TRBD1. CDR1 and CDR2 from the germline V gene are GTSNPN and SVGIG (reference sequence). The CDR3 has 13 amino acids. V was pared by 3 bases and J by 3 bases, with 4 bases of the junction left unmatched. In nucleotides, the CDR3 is TGTGCCTGGAGCCCAGGGGGGCACACTGAAGCTTTCTTT. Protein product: CAWSPGGHTEAFF.

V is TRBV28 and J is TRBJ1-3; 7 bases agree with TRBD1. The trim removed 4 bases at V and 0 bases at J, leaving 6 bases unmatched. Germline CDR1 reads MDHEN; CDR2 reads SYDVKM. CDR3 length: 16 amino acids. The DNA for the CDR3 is TGTGCCAGCAGTTCCCGGACAGGCCGCTCTGGAAACACCATATATTTT. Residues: CASSSRTGRSGNTIYF.